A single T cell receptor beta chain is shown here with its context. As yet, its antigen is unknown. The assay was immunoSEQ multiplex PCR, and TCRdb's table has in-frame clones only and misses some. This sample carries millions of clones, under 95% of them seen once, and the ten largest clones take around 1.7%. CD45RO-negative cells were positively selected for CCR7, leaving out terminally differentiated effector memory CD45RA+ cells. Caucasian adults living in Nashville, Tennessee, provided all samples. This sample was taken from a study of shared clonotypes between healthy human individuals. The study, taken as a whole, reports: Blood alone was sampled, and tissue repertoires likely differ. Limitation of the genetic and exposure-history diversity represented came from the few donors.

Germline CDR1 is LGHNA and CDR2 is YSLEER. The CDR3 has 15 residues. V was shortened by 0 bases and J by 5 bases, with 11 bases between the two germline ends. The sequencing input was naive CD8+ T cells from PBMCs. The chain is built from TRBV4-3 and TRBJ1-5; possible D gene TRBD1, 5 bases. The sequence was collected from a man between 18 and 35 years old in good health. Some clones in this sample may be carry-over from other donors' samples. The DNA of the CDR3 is TGCGCCAGCAGCCAAGACAGGGTCACATATCAGCCCCAGCATTTT. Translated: CASSQDRVTYQPQHF.